The 17 T cell receptor beta chains reported below all come from one sample, sequenced in a study of blood T cell repertoires in COVID-19. Method: immunoSEQ multiplex PCR; TCRdb's copy keeps in-frame clones and lacks some. Of roughly 63,000 clones listed, less than 80% were seen once; the top ten hold more than 9.5%. The sequenced sample consisted of peripheral blood. Source of these receptors: a human donor in a cohort sampled during active COVID-19.

The chain employs TRBV30 and TRBJ1-1, with TRBD1 matching over 9 bases. Looked up from germline, CDR1 is GTSNPN and CDR2 is SVGIG (reference sequence). The length of the CDR3 is 14 residues. The trim removed 7 bases at V and 3 bases at J, leaving 9 bases unmatched. CDR3 nucleotide sequence: TGTGCCTCGACAGGGGGGGGATTCGACACTGAAGCTTTCTTT. It codes for CASTGGGFDTEAFF.

This clone came up a few times. The CDR3, as DNA: TGTGCCACCCACTTGGTATCTGGGGCCAACGTCCTGACTTTC. The encoded protein is CATHLVSGANVLTF. The rearrangement uses TRBV24-1 and TRBJ2-6; no clear D. CDR3 size: 14 residues. In germline, CDR1 is KGHDR, CDR2 SFDVKD. V was pared by 9 bases and J by 1 base, with 9 bases between.

Only a few counts were recorded for this clone. This chain uses TRBV5-1 with TRBJ1-2; D ambiguous. There are 13 residues in the CDR3. Germline V lookup: CDR1 SGHRS, CDR2 YFSETQ. The V end lost 4 bases, the J end lost 8 bases, and 15 bases lay between the germline ends. This CDR3 is CASSNELGSGYTF. CDR3 nucleotide sequence: TGCGCCAGCAGCAACGAGCTAGGGAGCGGCTACACCTTC.

The chain recombines TRBV24-1 with TRBJ2-7; D is perhaps TRBD2 (7 bases). Trimming took 6 bases from V and 8 from J, leaving 22 bases between them. From germline, CDR1 is KGHDR and CDR2 SFDVKD. The CDR3 runs to 15 residues. CDR3 in DNA: TGTGCCACCAGTTCCCTGCGGCAAACGGGGGGCAAGCAGTACTTC. It encodes CATSSLRQTGGKQYF.

The chain carries TRBV5-1 and TRBJ2-1, with 8 bases that match TRBD2. The V gene's germline CDR1 is SGHRS and CDR2 YFSETQ. Unmatched junction bases numbered 4, after V lost 1 base and J lost 7 bases. CDR3 length: 14 residues. The CDR3 loop reads CASSLREGRNEQFF. The DNA of the CDR3 is TGCGCCAGCAGCTTGCGGGAGGGCCGAAATGAGCAGTTCTTC.

This clone appeared once. The chain employs TRBV18 and TRBJ2-2, with 9 bases identical to TRBD2. The CDR3 consists of 15 residues. Germline CDR1 and CDR2: KGHSH and LQKENI. J lost 9 bases, V lost 1 base, and 6 bases had no gene match. The CDR3 DNA follows: TGTGCCAGCTCACCACGGGCTAGCGGGAACCGGGAGCTGTTTTTT. This encodes CASSPRASGNRELFF.

The chain joins TRBV19 to TRBJ2-3, with TRBD1 matching over 9 bases. The germline gives CDR1 LNHDA, CDR2 SQIVND (reference sequence). Trimming at V came to 3 bases and at J to 2 bases, leaving 3 bases not matched to a gene. The CDR3 runs 15 residues. CDR3 sequence: CASSIGQGITDTQYF. The CDR3, as DNA: TGTGCCAGTAGTATCGGACAGGGGATCACAGATACGCAGTATTTT. The whole variable domain, filled in from reference TRBV19 and TRBJ2-3, reads DGGITQSPKYLFRKEGQNVTLSCEQNLNHDAMYWYRQDPGQGLRLIYYSQIVNDFQKGDIAEGYSVSREKKESFPLTVTSAQKNPTAFYLCASSIGQGITDTQYFGPGTRLTVL.

The chain has TRBV30 and TRBJ1-2; D unresolved. This CDR3 has 15 residues. Trimming took off 1 base at V and 9 bases at J, with 21 bases between the two ends. The germline V gene has CDR1 GTSNPN and CDR2 SVGIG (reference sequence). This chain's CDR3 is CAWSGSERLWVSYTF. The CDR3 DNA reads TGTGCCTGGAGTGGGTCCGAGCGGCTTTGGGTGAGCTACACCTTC.

The CDR3 sequence: CASRQGPDTQYF. In DNA form, the CDR3 reads TGTGCCAGCAGACAGGGTCCAGATACGCAGTATTTT. The chain carries TRBV7-9 and TRBJ2-3; D may be TRBD1 (6 bases). Germline V CDR1 and CDR2: SEHNR, FQNEAQ (reference sequence). The CDR3 totals 12 residues. V gave up 6 bases and J gave up 4 bases, with 8 bases separating them. The entire variable domain, with the rest obtained from reference TRBV7-9 and TRBJ2-3, is as follows: DTGVSQNPRHKITKRGQNVTFRCDPISEHNRLYWYRQTLGQGPEFLTYFQNEAQLEKSRLLSDRFSAERPKGSFSTLEIQRTEQGDSAMYLCASRQGPDTQYFGPGTRLTVL.

The chain combines TRBV4-1 with TRBJ2-1, with TRBD2 matching over 10 bases. V shed 3 bases and J 0 bases; nucleotides not matched to a gene: 8. CDR3 size: 18 residues. The germline gives CDR1 MGHRA, CDR2 YSYEKL. This chain's CDR3 is CASSQGTSVPSSYNEQFF. In DNA, the CDR3 is TGCGCCAGCAGCCAGGGGACTAGCGTCCCTAGCTCCTACAATGAGCAGTTCTTC.

Here the CDR3 reads CASSAKAGSSTGELFF. The CDR3, as DNA: TGTGCCAGCAGTGCCAAAGCGGGGAGCTCCACCGGGGAGCTGTTTTTT. The genes are TRBV6-1 and TRBJ2-2; 7 bases are a match to TRBD2. CDR1 and CDR2 (germline): MNHNS, SASEGT. V lost 4 bases and J lost 4; bases outside the gene matches: 9. The CDR3 totals 16 residues.

The chain carries TRBV7-4 and TRBJ2-7; 7 nucleotides match TRBD1. With V trimmed by 1 base and J by 3 bases, 9 bases remained unmatched. CDR1 and CDR2 (germline): SGHVT, SQSDAQ. This CDR3 has 16 amino acids. The CDR3 coding sequence is TGTGCCAGCAGCTTAGGTGCGAGAAGGGGGCTCTACGAGCAGTACTTC. Translating gives CASSLGARRGLYEQYF. The variable domain in full, completed from reference TRBV7-4 and TRBJ2-7, reads GAGVSQSPRYKVAKRGRDVALRCDSISGHVTLYWYRQTLGQGSEVLTYSQSDAQRDKSGRPSGRFSAERPERSVSTLKIQRTEQGDSAVYLCASSLGARRGLYEQYFGPGTRLTVT.

The chain recombines TRBV7-9 with TRBJ1-2, with D perhaps TRBD1 (5 bases). Germline V gene sequence: CDR1 SEHNR, CDR2 FQNEAQ (reference sequence). Trimming removed 5 bases at V and 1 base at J, with 17 bases between. The CDR3 has 16 amino acids. CDR3 protein: CASSPGGGASNYGYTF. CDR3 nucleotide sequence: TGTGCCAGCAGCCCGGGGGGGGGAGCCAGTAACTATGGCTACACCTTC. Drawing the rest from reference TRBV7-9 and TRBJ1-2, the complete variable domain is DTGVSQNPRHKITKRGQNVTFRCDPISEHNRLYWYRQTLGQGPEFLTYFQNEAQLEKSRLLSDRFSAERPKGSFSTLEIQRTEQGDSAMYLCASSPGGGASNYGYTFGSGTRLTVV.

The chain carries TRBV5-4 and TRBJ2-2; TRBD2 matches 14 bases. Trimming cost V 4 bases and J 6 bases; bases outside gene matches: 5. The CDR3 is made up of 16 amino acids. Germline-derived CDR1 and CDR2 are SGHNT and YYREEE (reference sequence). The CDR3 loop is CASSPTSGRVSGELFF. The CDR3 nucleotides read TGTGCCAGCAGCCCGACTAGCGGGAGGGTTTCCGGGGAGCTGTTTTTT.

This clone appeared a single time. The J gene is TRBJ2-3, the V gene TRBV7-9; maybe TRBD2 (5 bases). Between the trimmed V and J ends, which lost 2 bases and 4 bases, there was a span of 7 bases. There are 13 residues in the CDR3. CDR1 and CDR2 (germline): SEHNR, FQNEAQ (reference sequence). CDR3 sequence (DNA): TGTGCCAGCAGCTTAACCGGGGCAGATACGCAGTATTTT. Its protein is CASSLTGADTQYF.

This sequence joins TRBV4-1 and TRBJ2-6, with D perhaps TRBD1 (6 bases). Germline values: CDR1 MGHRA, CDR2 YSYEKL. Trimming left V 1 base short and J 2 bases short, with 12 bases between. The CDR3 spans 17 residues. The CDR3 region has the DNA TGCGCCAGCAGCCAAGGAGGGGGTATGACTGGGGCCAACGTCCTGACTTTC. This sequence encodes CASSQGGGMTGANVLTF.

The rearrangement links TRBV3-1 (or the pseudogene TRBV3-2) to TRBJ2-1, with 7 nucleotides matching TRBD1. Trimming took 4 bases from V and 4 from J; bases not matched to a gene: 7. This CDR3 comprises 15 residues. Germline V lookup: CDR1 LGHDT, CDR2 YNNKEL (reference sequence). CDR3 protein: CASSLLGGLYNEQFF. For the CDR3, the DNA is TGTGCCAGCAGCCTTCTAGGGGGCTTGTACAATGAGCAGTTCTTC.